This T cell receptor (beta chain) was identified in a study of long-term antiretroviral therapy in people with HIV. With 1 base clipped from V and 7 bases from J, the junction kept 5 bases outside the gene matches. Germline CDR1 is SGHTA and CDR2 is FQGNSA. CDR3 length: 14 amino acids. Investigators performed immunoSEQ version v3.0 at survey level. Data came from immunoSEQ multiplex PCR; TCRdb stores just in-frame clones and leaves some out. The sample has about 21,000 clones; approximately 79% are singletons. This sequence was found in a woman aged 40 to 49 with HIV. This rearrangement joins TRBV7-2 to TRBJ2-7; TRBD2 aligns across 9 bases. The sample consisted of unsorted PBMCs, taken 4.1 years after starting antiretroviral therapy. In nucleotides, the CDR3 is TGTGCCAGCAGCTTAGTCGCGGGGGGGCTTGAGCAGTACTTC. This gives the protein CASSLVAGGLEQYF.